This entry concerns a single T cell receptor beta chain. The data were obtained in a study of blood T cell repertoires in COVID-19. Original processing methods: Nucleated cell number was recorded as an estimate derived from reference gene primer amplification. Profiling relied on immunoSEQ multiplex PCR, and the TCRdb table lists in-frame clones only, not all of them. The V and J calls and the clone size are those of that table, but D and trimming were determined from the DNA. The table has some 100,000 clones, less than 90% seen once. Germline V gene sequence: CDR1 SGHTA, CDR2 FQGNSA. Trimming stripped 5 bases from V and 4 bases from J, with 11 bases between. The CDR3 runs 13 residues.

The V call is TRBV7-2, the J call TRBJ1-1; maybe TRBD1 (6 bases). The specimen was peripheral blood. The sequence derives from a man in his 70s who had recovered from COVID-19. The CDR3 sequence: CASSGSGVTEAFF. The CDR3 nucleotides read TGTGCCAGCAGCGGGTCAGGGGTCACTGAAGCTTTCTTT.